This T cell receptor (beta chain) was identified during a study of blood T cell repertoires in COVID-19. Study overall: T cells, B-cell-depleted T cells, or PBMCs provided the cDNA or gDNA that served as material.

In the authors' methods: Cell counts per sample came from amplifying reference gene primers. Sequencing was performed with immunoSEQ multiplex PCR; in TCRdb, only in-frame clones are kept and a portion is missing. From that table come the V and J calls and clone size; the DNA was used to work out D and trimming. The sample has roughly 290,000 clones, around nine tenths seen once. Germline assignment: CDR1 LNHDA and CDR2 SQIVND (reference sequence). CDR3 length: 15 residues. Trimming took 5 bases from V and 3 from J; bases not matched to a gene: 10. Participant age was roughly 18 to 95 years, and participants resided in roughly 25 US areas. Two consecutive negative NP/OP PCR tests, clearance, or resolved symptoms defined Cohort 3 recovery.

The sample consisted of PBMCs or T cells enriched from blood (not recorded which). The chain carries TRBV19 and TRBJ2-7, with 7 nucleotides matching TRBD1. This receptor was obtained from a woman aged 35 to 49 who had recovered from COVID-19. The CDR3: CASSFRTGGRYEQYF. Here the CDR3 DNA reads TGTGCCAGTAGTTTCCGGACAGGAGGCCGCTACGAGCAGTACTTC.